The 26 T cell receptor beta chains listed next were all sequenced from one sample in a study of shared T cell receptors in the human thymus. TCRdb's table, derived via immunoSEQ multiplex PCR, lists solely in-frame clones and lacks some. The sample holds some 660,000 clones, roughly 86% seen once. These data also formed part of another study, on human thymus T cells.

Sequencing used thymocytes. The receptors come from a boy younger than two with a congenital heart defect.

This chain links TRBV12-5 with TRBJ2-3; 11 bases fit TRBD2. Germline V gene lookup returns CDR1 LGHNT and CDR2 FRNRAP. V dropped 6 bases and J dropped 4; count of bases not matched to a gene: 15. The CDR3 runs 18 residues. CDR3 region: CASGNTTKLAGDPDTQYF. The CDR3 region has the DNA TGTGCTAGTGGCAATACGACAAAACTAGCGGGAGACCCAGATACGCAGTATTTT. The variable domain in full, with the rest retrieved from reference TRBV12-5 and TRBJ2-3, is DARVTQTPRHKVTEMGQEVTMRCQPILGHNTVFWYRQTMMQGLELLAYFRNRAPLDDSGMPKDRFSAEMPDATLATLKIQPSEPRDSAVYFCASGNTTKLAGDPDTQYFGPGTRLTVL.

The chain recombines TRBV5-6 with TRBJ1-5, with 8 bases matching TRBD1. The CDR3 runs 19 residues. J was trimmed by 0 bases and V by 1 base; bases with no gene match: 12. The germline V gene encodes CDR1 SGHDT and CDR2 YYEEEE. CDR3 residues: CASSLKVPGTGYSNQPQHF. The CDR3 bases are TGTGCCAGCAGCTTGAAGGTCCCCGGGACAGGCTATAGCAATCAGCCCCAGCATTTT.

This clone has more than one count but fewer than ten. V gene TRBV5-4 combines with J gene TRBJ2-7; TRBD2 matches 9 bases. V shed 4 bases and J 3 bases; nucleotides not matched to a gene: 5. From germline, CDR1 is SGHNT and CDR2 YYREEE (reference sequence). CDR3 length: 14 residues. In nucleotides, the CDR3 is TGTGCCAGCAGCGTAGCGGGAGTGGGCTACGAGCAGTACTTC. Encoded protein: CASSVAGVGYEQYF.

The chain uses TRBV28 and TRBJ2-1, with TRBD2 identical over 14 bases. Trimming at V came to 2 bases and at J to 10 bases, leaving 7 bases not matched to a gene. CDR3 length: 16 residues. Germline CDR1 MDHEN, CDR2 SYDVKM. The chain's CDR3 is CASSLAGTSGSWEQFF. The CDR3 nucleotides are TGTGCCAGCAGTTTAGCCGGGACTAGCGGGAGTTGGGAGCAGTTCTTC.

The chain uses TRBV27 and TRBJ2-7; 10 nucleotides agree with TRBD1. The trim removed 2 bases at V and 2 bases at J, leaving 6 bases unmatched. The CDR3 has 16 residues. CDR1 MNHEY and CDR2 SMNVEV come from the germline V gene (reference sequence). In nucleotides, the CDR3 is TGTGCCAGCAGTTTAATTCCGGGACAGGGGACCTACGAGCAGTACTTC. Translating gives CASSLIPGQGTYEQYF.

The CDR3 DNA reads TGCGCCAGCAGCTTGGCGACAGGGGAGGATGGCTACACCTTC. Residues: CASSLATGEDGYTF. The genes are TRBV5-1 and TRBJ1-2; 8 nucleotides match TRBD1. Germline CDR1 is SGHRS and CDR2 is YFSETQ. V was clipped by 0 bases and J by 6 bases; unmatched bases: 4. CDR3 length: 14 residues.

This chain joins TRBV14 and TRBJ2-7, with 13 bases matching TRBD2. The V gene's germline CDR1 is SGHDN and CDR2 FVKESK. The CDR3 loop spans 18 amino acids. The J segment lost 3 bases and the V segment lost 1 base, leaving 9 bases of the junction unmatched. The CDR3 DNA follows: TGTGCCAGCAGCCAAGCTCCGGGACTAGCGGGATACGGCTACGAGCAGTACTTC. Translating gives CASSQAPGLAGYGYEQYF.

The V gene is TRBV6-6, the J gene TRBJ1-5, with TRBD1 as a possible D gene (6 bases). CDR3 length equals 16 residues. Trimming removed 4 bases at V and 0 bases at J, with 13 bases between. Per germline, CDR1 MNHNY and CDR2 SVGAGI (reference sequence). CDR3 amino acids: CASSSPGDHSNQPQHF. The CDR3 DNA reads TGTGCCAGCAGTTCCCCAGGGGACCATAGCAATCAGCCCCAGCATTTT.

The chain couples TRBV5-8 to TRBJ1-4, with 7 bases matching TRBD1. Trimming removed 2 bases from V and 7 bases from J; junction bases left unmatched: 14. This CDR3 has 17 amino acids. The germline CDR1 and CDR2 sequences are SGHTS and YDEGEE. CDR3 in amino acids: CASSFRTGHSPAEKLFF. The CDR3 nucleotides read TGTGCCAGCAGCTTCCGGACAGGCCACTCCCCTGCTGAAAAACTGTTTTTT.

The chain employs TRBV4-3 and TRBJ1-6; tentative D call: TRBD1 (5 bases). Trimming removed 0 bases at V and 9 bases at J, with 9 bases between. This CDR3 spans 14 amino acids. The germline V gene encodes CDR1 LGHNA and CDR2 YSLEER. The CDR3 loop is CASSQDKGRSPLHF. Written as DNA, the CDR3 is TGCGCCAGCAGCCAAGATAAGGGGCGTTCACCCCTCCACTTT.

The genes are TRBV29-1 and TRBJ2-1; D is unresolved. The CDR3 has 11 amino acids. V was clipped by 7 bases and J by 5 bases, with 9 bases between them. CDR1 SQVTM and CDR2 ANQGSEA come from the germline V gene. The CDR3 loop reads CSATTHNEQFF. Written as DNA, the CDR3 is TGCAGCGCCACTACTCACAATGAGCAGTTCTTC.

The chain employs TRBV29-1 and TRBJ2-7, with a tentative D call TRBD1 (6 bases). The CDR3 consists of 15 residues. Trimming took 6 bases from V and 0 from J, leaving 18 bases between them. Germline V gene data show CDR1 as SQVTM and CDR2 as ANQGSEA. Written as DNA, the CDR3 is TGCAGCGTCGCCTACAGGGACCCGAGCTCCTACGAGCAGTACTTC. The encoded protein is CSVAYRDPSSYEQYF.

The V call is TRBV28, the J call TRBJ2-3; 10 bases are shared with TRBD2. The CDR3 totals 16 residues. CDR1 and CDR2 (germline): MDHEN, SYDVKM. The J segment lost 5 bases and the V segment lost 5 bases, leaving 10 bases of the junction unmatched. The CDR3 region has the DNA TGTGCCAGCAGTCAGGGCTCTAGCGGGAGAGGAGATACGCAGTATTTT. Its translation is CASSQGSSGRGDTQYF.

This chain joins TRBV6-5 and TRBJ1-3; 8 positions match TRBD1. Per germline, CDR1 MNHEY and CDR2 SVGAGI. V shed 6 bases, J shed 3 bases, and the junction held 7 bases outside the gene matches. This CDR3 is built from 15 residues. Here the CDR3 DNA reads TGTGCCAGCAGCCAGACAGGGGTTAATGGAAACACCATATATTTT. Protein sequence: CASSQTGVNGNTIYF.

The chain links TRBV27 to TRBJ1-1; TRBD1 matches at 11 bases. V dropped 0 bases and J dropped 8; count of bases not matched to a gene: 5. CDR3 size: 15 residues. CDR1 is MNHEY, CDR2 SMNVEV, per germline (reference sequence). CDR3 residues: CASSLSGTGGAEAFF. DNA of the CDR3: TGTGCCAGCAGTTTATCCGGGACAGGGGGGGCCGAAGCTTTCTTT.

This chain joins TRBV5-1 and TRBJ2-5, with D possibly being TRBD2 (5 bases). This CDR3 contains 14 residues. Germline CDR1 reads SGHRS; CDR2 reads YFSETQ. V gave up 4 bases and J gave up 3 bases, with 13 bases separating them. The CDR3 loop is CASSLVLGEETQYF. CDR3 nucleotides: TGCGCCAGCAGCCTCGTTTTGGGAGAAGAGACCCAGTACTTC.

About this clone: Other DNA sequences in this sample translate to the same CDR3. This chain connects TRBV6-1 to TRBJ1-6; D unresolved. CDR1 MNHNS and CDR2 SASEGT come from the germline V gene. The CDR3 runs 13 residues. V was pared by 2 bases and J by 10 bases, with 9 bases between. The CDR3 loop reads CASSESTRSPLHF. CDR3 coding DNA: TGTGCCAGCAGTGAAAGTACTAGGTCACCCCTCCACTTT.

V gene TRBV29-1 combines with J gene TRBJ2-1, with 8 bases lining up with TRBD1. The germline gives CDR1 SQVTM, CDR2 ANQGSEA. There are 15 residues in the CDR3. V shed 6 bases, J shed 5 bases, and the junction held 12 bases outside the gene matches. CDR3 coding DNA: TGCAGCGTCCCCCCGCCCGCGGACAGGGACAATGAGCAGTTCTTC. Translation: CSVPPPADRDNEQFF.

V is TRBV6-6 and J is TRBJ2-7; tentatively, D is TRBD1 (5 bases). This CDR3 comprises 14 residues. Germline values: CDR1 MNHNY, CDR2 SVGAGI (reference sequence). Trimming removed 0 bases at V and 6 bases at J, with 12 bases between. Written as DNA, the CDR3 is TGTGCCAGCAGTTACTCAGGGGCAGGGATCGAGCAGTACTTC. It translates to CASSYSGAGIEQYF.

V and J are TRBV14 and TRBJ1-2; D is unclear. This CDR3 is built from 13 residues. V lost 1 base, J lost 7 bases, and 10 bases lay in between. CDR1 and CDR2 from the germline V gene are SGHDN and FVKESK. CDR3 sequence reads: CASSQGQVGGYTF. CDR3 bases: TGTGCCAGCAGCCAAGGGCAGGTTGGTGGCTACACCTTC. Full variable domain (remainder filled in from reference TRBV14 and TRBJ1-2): EAGVTQFPSHSVIEKGQTVTLRCDPISGHDNLYWYRRVMGKEIKFLLHFVKESKQDESGMPNNRFLAERTGGTYSTLKVQPAELEDSGVYFCASSQGQVGGYTFGSGTRLTVV.

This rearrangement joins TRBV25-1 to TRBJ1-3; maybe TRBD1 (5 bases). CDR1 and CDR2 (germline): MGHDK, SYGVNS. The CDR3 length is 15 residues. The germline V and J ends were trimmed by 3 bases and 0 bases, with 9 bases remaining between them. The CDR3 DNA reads TGTGCCAGCAGTGACCCAGACAGCTCTGGAAACACCATATATTTT. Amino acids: CASSDPDSSGNTIYF.

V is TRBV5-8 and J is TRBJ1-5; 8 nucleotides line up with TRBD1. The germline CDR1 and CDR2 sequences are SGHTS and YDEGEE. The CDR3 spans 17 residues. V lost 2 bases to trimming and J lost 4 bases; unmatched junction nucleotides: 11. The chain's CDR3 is CASSLKSGQVANQPQHF. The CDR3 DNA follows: TGTGCCAGCAGCTTAAAATCGGGACAGGTCGCGAATCAGCCCCAGCATTTT.

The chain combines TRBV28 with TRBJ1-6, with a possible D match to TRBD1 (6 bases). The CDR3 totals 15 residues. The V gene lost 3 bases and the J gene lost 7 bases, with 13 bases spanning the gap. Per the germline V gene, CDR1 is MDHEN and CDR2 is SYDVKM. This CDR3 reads CASSFHPGANSPLHF. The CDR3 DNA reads TGTGCCAGCAGTTTTCATCCAGGGGCCAATTCACCCCTCCACTTT.

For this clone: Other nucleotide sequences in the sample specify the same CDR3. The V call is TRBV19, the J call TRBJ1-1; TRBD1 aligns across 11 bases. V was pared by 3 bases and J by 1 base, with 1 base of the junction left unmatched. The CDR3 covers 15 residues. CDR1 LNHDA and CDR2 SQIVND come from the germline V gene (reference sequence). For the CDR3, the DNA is TGTGCCAGTAGTATCGGACAGGGGGCGAACACTGAAGCTTTCTTT. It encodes CASSIGQGANTEAFF.

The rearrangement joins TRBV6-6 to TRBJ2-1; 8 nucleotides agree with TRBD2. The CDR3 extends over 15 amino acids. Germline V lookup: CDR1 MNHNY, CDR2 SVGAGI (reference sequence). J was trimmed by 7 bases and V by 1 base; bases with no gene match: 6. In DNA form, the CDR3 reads TGTGCCAGCAGTTACTGGCGGGGGGACCGGAATGAGCAGTTCTTC. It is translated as CASSYWRGDRNEQFF.

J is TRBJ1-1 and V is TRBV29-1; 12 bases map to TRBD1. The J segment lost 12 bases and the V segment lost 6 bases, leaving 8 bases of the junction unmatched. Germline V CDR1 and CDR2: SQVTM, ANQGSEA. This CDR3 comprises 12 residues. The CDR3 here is CSVGGQGAGTFF. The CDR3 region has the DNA TGCAGCGTGGGGGGACAGGGGGCAGGAACTTTCTTT.